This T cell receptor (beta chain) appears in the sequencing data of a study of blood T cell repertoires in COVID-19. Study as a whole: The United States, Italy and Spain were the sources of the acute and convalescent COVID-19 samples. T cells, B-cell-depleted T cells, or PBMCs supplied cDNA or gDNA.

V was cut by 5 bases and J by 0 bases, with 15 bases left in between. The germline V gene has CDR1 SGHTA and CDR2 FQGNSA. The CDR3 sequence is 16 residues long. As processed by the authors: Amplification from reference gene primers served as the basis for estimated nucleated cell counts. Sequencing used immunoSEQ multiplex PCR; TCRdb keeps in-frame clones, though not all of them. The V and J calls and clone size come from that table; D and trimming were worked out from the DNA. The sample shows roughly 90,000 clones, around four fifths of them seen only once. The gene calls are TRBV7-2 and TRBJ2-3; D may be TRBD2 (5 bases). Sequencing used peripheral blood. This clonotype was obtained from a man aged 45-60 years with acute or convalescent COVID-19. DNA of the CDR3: TGTGCCAGCAGCCCGAAACTAGGCGGTAGCACAGATACGCAGTATTTT. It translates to CASSPKLGGSTDTQYF.